This record looks at one T cell receptor beta chain sequence and its context. Produced via immunoSEQ multiplex PCR; TCRdb's table is partial and in-frame only. Among over a million clones, 70% to 80% were seen once, and the ten largest hold roughly 0.57%. The data belong to a study of shared clonotypes between healthy human individuals. Study-wide context: Sampling drew on donors who were a couple of women and three men aged 18 to 49.

V lost 8 bases, J lost 2 bases, and 12 bases lay in between. This CDR3 contains 13 residues. Germline CDR1 and CDR2: MNHEY and SVGAGI. The chain employs TRBV6-5 and TRBJ1-1; D remains unclear. The TCR comes from a man younger than 35 in good health. Some clones in this sample may be carry-over from other donors' samples. Sequencing used memory CD4+ T cells from PBMCs. The subset is: CD45RA-negative fraction. The CDR3 region has the DNA TGTGCCAGCCGGTCCAGGCCAAACACTGAAGCTTTCTTT. It codes for CASRSRPNTEAFF.